The clone carrying this T cell receptor (beta chain) was counted once. The source of the sample is a study of blood T cell repertoires in COVID-19. For the study at large: PBMCs, B-cell-depleted T cells, or T cells provided the cDNA or gDNA that made up the material.

The repertoire was sequenced with immunoSEQ multiplex PCR; TCRdb's copy has only in-frame clones and lacks some. The sample includes around 480,000 clones, around 89% seen only once; the top ten take roughly an eighth. With V trimmed by 5 bases and J by 1 base, 6 bases remained unmatched. The CDR3 consists of 15 residues. The germline V gene encodes CDR1 LNHDA and CDR2 SQIVND (reference sequence). Sequencing was performed on peripheral blood. The source of this sequence is a woman aged 45-59 years with COVID-19, enrolled during active disease. This chain links TRBV19 with TRBJ1-1; 8 bases line up with TRBD1. Written as DNA, the CDR3 is TGTGCCAGTAGTGTTGGACAGGGAGCGAACACTGAAGCTTTCTTT. Protein: CASSVGQGANTEAFF.